What follows are 29 T cell receptor beta chains derived from one specimen sequenced in a study of cytomegalovirus exposure and HLA in healthy donors (dated by TCRdb to about 2017). Library construction relied on the immunoSEQ multiplex PCR assay. A mixture of 60 forward primers for TCR Vbeta segments and 13 reverse primers for TCR Jbeta segments was used in the multiplex PCR. TCRdb took over this immuneACCESS table, retaining in-frame rearrangements with V and J assigned. Such tables are incomplete; in checked studies, under half of the missing clones stem from an unresolved V gene, and the remainder is unexplained. The table for this sample lists about 130,000 clones; around 78% of them were counted only once. The ten largest clonotypes hold 15% to 20% of the sample. Sequencing was done on a sample of PBMCs. The receptor source for this set is a man between 18 and 29 years old in good health and CMV-seropositive.

The rearrangement joins TRBV18 to TRBJ2-3; a possible D gene is TRBD1 (6 bases). The CDR3 runs 13 residues. Germline CDR1 reads KGHSH; CDR2 reads LQKENI. Trimming cost V 3 bases and J 6 bases, with 10 bases left between them. CDR3 residues: CASSPRGGDTQYF. In nucleotides, the CDR3 is TGTGCCAGCTCACCTCGTGGGGGCGATACGCAGTATTTT.

The chain uses TRBV2 and TRBJ2-1, with 8 bases aligning to TRBD1. Per the germline V gene, CDR1 is SNHLY and CDR2 is FYNNEI. Trimming cost V 4 bases and J 4 bases; bases outside gene matches: 9. The CDR3 covers 16 residues. CDR3 region: CASSVSPGGLYNEQFF. CDR3 in DNA: TGTGCCAGCAGTGTCTCCCCAGGGGGCCTTTACAATGAGCAGTTCTTC.

Here the CDR3 reads CASSVVGQGYGELFF. CDR3 nucleotides: TGTGCCAGCAGCGTAGTGGGACAGGGGTACGGGGAGCTGTTTTTT. V usage is TRBV9 and J usage is TRBJ2-2, with TRBD1 matching 10 bases. The J segment lost 7 bases and the V segment lost 0 bases, leaving 3 bases of the junction unmatched. Per germline, CDR1 SGDLS and CDR2 YYNGEE. CDR3 length equals 15 residues.

The J gene is TRBJ1-5, the V gene TRBV19; 11 nucleotides line up with TRBD1. V lost 9 bases to trimming and J lost 6 bases; unmatched junction nucleotides: 7. The CDR3 totals 14 residues. Germline lookup yields CDR1 LNHDA and CDR2 SQIVND (reference sequence). This CDR3 is CASRGTGGGQPQHF. The CDR3, as DNA: TGTGCCAGCAGAGGGACAGGGGGAGGTCAGCCCCAGCATTTT.

This chain joins TRBV7-8 and TRBJ2-7; 10 bases are shared with TRBD2. The junction had 8 bases not matched to a gene; V was cut back by 2 bases and J by 1 base. This CDR3 contains 17 residues. The germline V gene has CDR1 SGHVS and CDR2 FQNEAQ. CDR3 sequence reads: CASSLTYSGGTSYEQYF. The CDR3, as DNA: TGTGCCAGCAGCTTAACATATAGCGGGGGGACGTCCTACGAGCAGTACTTC.

V and J are TRBV5-1 and TRBJ1-3; D is possibly TRBD1 (5 bases). This CDR3 spans 14 amino acids. V shed 2 bases and J shed 4 bases, with 10 bases lying between them. Germline-derived CDR1 and CDR2 are SGHRS and YFSETQ. This CDR3 reads CASSFGGSGNTIYF. The DNA of the CDR3 is TGCGCCAGCAGCTTCGGGGGTTCAGGAAACACCATATATTTT. Full variable domain (remainder filled in from reference TRBV5-1 and TRBJ1-3): KAGVTQTPRYLIKTRGQQVTLSCSPISGHRSVSWYQQTPGQGLQFLFEYFSETQRNKGNFPGRFSGRQFSNSRSEMNVSTLELGDSALYLCASSFGGSGNTIYFGEGSWLTVV.

The chain joins TRBV19 to TRBJ2-1, with D possibly matching TRBD2 (7 bases). The CDR3 contains 12 residues. CDR1 LNHDA and CDR2 SQIVND come from the germline V gene (reference sequence). The V gene lost 11 bases and the J gene lost 7 bases, with 15 bases spanning the gap. The CDR3 here is CASRGRYNEQFF. The CDR3 nucleotides read TGTGCCTCGCGGGGGCGTTATAATGAGCAGTTCTTC.

CDR3 sequence reads: CASSLWTSGGVETQYF. CDR3 nucleotides: TGTGCCAGCAGTTTATGGACTAGCGGAGGGGTAGAGACCCAGTACTTC. This chain links TRBV27 with TRBJ2-5; 10 positions match TRBD2. Trimming removed 1 base from V and 4 bases from J; junction bases left unmatched: 6. The germline V gene encodes CDR1 MNHEY and CDR2 SMNVEV (reference sequence). CDR3 length: 16 residues.

This clone is a singleton in its sample. This chain joins TRBV27 and TRBJ2-1, with 8 bases identical to TRBD2. The CDR3 has 16 residues. Looked up from germline, CDR1 is MNHEY and CDR2 is SMNVEV (reference sequence). The ends lost 8 bases at V and 8 bases at J; junction bases unmatched: 17. The CDR3 here is CASLRSSGGHFDEQFF. The CDR3 coding sequence is TGTGCCAGCCTTAGGTCCAGCGGGGGCCATTTCGATGAGCAGTTCTTC.

This clone is a singleton in its sample. This rearrangement joins TRBV9 to TRBJ2-3, with 7 bases aligning to TRBD1. In germline, CDR1 is SGDLS, CDR2 YYNGEE. The CDR3 covers 15 residues. V was pared by 4 bases and J by 3 bases, with 8 bases of the junction left unmatched. The DNA of the CDR3 is TGTGCCAGCAGCCCCCAGACAGGGCCTACAGATACGCAGTATTTT. This sequence encodes CASSPQTGPTDTQYF.

The chain carries TRBV4-2 and TRBJ2-1, with 8 bases matching TRBD2. The V gene's germline CDR1 is LGHNA and CDR2 YNFKEQ. After removal of 0 bases from V and 6 bases from J, the junction contained 4 bases not matched to a gene. The CDR3 has 15 residues. Written as DNA, the CDR3 is TGTGCCAGCAGCCAAGATCCGGGAGGGGGCAATGAGCAGTTCTTC. Translating gives CASSQDPGGGNEQFF.

This chain links TRBV6-5 with TRBJ2-1; TRBD1 agrees at 7 bases. The CDR3 sequence is 13 residues long. CDR1 is MNHEY, CDR2 SVGAGI, per germline. Losses at the gene ends were 10 bases for V and 8 bases for J; bases not matched to a gene: 11. CDR3: CATTRGGRDEQFF. The DNA for the CDR3 is TGTGCCACCACGCGAGGGGGCCGTGATGAGCAGTTCTTC.

The chain has TRBV18 and TRBJ1-6; 10 positions agree with TRBD1. Germline CDR1 and CDR2: KGHSH and LQKENI. The CDR3 contains 15 residues. The V and J ends lost 5 bases and 10 bases, in that order; junction bases with no gene match: 8. Written as DNA, the CDR3 is TGTGCCAGCTCAGCGGGACAGGGGACTAGGTCACCCCTCCACTTT. This sequence encodes CASSAGQGTRSPLHF.

This chain joins TRBV5-1 and TRBJ2-2; D call uncertain. Germline V gene sequence: CDR1 SGHRS, CDR2 YFSETQ. Trimming left V 6 bases short and J 8 bases short, with 11 bases between. The CDR3 totals 12 residues. CDR3 sequence (DNA): TGCGCCAGCACCCCTGCCGGTGGGGAGCTGTTTTTT. Its protein product is CASTPAGGELFF.

This chain links TRBV6-1 with TRBJ2-5; D is perhaps TRBD1 (5 bases). Near its end, the DNA agrees better with TRBJ2-7, so the J call may be wrong. The CDR3 spans 15 residues. Germline V gene data show CDR1 as MNHNS and CDR2 as SASEGT. In nucleotides, the CDR3 is TGTGCCAGCAGTGAACCCCCAGGGTTGACCTACGAGCAGTACTTC. It is translated as CASSEPPGLTYEQYF.

This clone has more than one count but fewer than ten. This chain joins TRBV7-9 and TRBJ1-1; the D gene is possibly TRBD1 (5 bases). Germline-derived CDR1 and CDR2 are SEHNR and FQNEAQ (reference sequence). Trimming shortened V by 7 bases and J by 3 bases, and 12 bases separated the two germline ends. The CDR3 extends over 13 amino acids. CDR3 nucleotides: TGTGCCAGCACCTGGAGGGGAGACACTGAAGCTTTCTTT. Its translation: CASTWRGDTEAFF.

This chain connects TRBV7-3 to TRBJ2-3; TRBD2 matches 10 bases. The CDR3 covers 14 residues. The germline CDR1 and CDR2 sequences are SGHTA and FQGTGA. V gave up 5 bases and J gave up 6 bases; unmatched junction bases: 5. The CDR3 bases are TGTGCCAGCAGCCCAGCGGGGGGGAGCGATACGCAGTATTTT. Translation gives CASSPAGGSDTQYF.

In this sample, this clone turned up a few times. V usage is TRBV30 and J usage is TRBJ2-1; D possibly corresponds to TRBD2 (5 bases). CDR3 size: 12 residues. V lost 0 bases and J 9 bases, leaving 9 bases between the germline ends. Looked up from germline, CDR1 is GTSNPN and CDR2 is SVGIG (reference sequence). Here the CDR3 reads CAWSVGDFEQFF. In DNA form, the CDR3 reads TGTGCCTGGAGTGTGGGAGATTTTGAGCAGTTCTTC. Combining the CDR3 with reference TRBV30 and TRBJ2-1 gives the whole variable domain SQTIHQWPATLVQPVGSPLSLECTVEGTSNPNLYWYRQAAGRGLQLLFYSVGIGQISSEVPQNLSASRPQDRQFILSSKKLLLSDSGFYLCAWSVGDFEQFFGPGTRLTVL.

The chain joins TRBV5-5 to TRBJ2-5; 7 nucleotides align to TRBD1. CDR1 and CDR2 (germline): SGHKS, YYEKEE (reference sequence). With 2 bases clipped from V and 1 base from J, the junction kept 5 bases outside the gene matches. CDR3 length: 15 residues. CDR3 DNA: TGTGCCAGCAGCTTTGATGACAGGGCCCAAGAGACCCAGTACTTC. This gives the protein CASSFDDRAQETQYF.

The gene calls are TRBV9 and TRBJ1-5, with D possibly being TRBD1 (6 bases). There are 13 residues in the CDR3. Germline CDR1 and CDR2: SGDLS and YYNGEE. V dropped 4 bases and J dropped 4 bases, with 9 bases sitting between them. The chain's CDR3 is CASSTQGNQPQHF. In DNA form, the CDR3 reads TGTGCCAGCAGCACCCAGGGGAATCAGCCCCAGCATTTT.

V usage is TRBV27 and J usage is TRBJ2-7; 8 bases are a match to TRBD1. This CDR3 has 16 amino acids. CDR1 MNHEY and CDR2 SMNVEV come from the germline V gene (reference sequence). V trimming: 5 bases; J trimming: 5 bases; junction bases outside the gene matches: 14. CDR3 amino acids: CASSQLLGQGVHEQYF. CDR3 DNA: TGTGCCAGCAGTCAACTTCTAGGACAGGGTGTCCACGAGCAGTACTTC.

V usage is TRBV19 and J usage is TRBJ2-2, with TRBD2 matching 12 bases. From germline, CDR1 is LNHDA and CDR2 SQIVND (reference sequence). CDR3 length: 17 amino acids. V was clipped by 2 bases and J by 5 bases; unmatched bases: 6. The CDR3 loop is CASSILAGGLLTGELFF. The CDR3 region has the DNA TGTGCCAGTAGTATACTAGCGGGGGGGCTTCTTACCGGGGAGCTGTTTTTT.

This chain links TRBV15 with TRBJ2-5; maybe TRBD2 (6 bases). V gave up 2 bases and J gave up 5 bases, with 15 bases separating them. This CDR3 contains 15 residues. Germline CDR1 reads LNHNV; CDR2 reads YYDKDF (reference sequence). The CDR3, as DNA: TGTGCCACCAGCAGACCCCTGGGCGGGATGGAGACCCAGTACTTC. It is translated as CATSRPLGGMETQYF.

Worth noting for this clone: Compared with germline, one end of the junction differs, possibly owing to a read error. This chain connects TRBV7-9 to TRBJ1-2, with TRBD1 matching 11 bases. This CDR3 is 15 amino acids long. Germline V gives CDR1 SEHNR, CDR2 FQNEAQ (reference sequence). CDR3 in amino acids: CASSVAGTGGYGYTF. As DNA, the CDR3 is TGTGCCAGCAGCGTAGCCGGGACAGGGGGCTATGGCTACACCTTC.

V is TRBV30 and J is TRBJ1-5; D not resolved. Germline assignment: CDR1 GTSNPN and CDR2 SVGIG (reference sequence). Trimming removed 7 bases from V and 0 bases from J, with 10 bases in between. The CDR3 is made up of 13 amino acids. DNA of the CDR3: TGTGCCTTGTCTAGAAATAGCAATCAGCCCCAGCATTTT. Residues: CALSRNSNQPQHF.

DNA for the CDR3: TGTGCCAGTAGTATAGCTGAGACCTATAATTCACCCCTCCACTTT. It codes for CASSIAETYNSPLHF. The rearrangement joins TRBV19 to TRBJ1-6, with D hard to call. The CDR3 sequence is 15 residues long. CDR1 is LNHDA, CDR2 SQIVND, per germline (reference sequence). Between the trimmed V and J ends, which lost 1 base and 2 bases, there was a span of 6 bases.

The chain recombines TRBV13 with TRBJ1-1, with D perhaps TRBD1 (6 bases). Germline V gives CDR1 PRHDT, CDR2 FYEKMQ (reference sequence). The CDR3 length is 15 residues. The germline V and J ends were trimmed by 2 bases and 4 bases, with 14 bases remaining between them. The CDR3 here is CASSLQGWVTTEAFF. The CDR3 nucleotides read TGTGCCAGCAGCTTACAGGGGTGGGTTACCACTGAAGCTTTCTTT.

The rearrangement joins TRBV6-1 to TRBJ1-3; D possibly corresponds to TRBD1 (6 bases). Germline V gives CDR1 MNHNS, CDR2 SASEGT. V shed 1 base and J shed 4 bases, with 20 bases lying between them. CDR3 length: 18 residues. The CDR3 sequence: CASSEVPGPQGRGNTIYF. DNA of the CDR3: TGTGCCAGCAGTGAAGTTCCCGGGCCACAGGGAAGGGGAAACACCATATATTTT.

The chain combines TRBV29-1 with TRBJ1-1; the D is unclear. The CDR3 consists of 13 residues. Germline-derived CDR1 and CDR2 are SQVTM and ANQGSEA. Deletions cut 5 bases from V and 4 bases from J, with 14 bases between. The CDR3 DNA reads TGCAGCGTTAACGCGAGGGAGGGCACTGAAGCTTTCTTT. Translation gives CSVNAREGTEAFF.